This TCR beta chain was sequenced in a study of CD8 T cells in Susac syndrome. Broader study findings: The study conceded that relatively few individuals underwent its TCR sequencing and HLA analysis.

Random hexamers were used to reverse transcribe the RNA input (roughly 0.5 to 1 ug). Coverage of TCR beta CDR3 amplification by immunoSEQ multiplex PCR extended to 54 Vbeta and 13 Jbeta. MiXCR was run by TCRdb on the immunoSEQ multiplex PCR reads, yielding one entry per CDR3 protein. The table lists about 300,000 distinct CDR3 sequences, 70% to 90% of them singletons. Germline CDR1 reads KGHDR; CDR2 reads SFDVKD. V was cut by 0 bases and J by 2 bases, with 18 bases left in between. The CDR3 has 19 amino acids. Sequencing targeted TCR beta in T cells from blood (CD8+ and CD4+). With regard to this clonotype: The antigen remains unidentified.

Material for sequencing was CD8+ T cells from PBMCs. This TCR was sampled from a human donor with multiple sclerosis. This chain links TRBV24-1 with TRBJ2-2, with D maybe TRBD1 (6 bases). For the CDR3, the DNA is TGTGCCACCAGTGATTTGGGCACCATTACAGGGACCAACACCGGGGAGCTGTTTTTT. As protein: CATSDLGTITGTNTGELFF.